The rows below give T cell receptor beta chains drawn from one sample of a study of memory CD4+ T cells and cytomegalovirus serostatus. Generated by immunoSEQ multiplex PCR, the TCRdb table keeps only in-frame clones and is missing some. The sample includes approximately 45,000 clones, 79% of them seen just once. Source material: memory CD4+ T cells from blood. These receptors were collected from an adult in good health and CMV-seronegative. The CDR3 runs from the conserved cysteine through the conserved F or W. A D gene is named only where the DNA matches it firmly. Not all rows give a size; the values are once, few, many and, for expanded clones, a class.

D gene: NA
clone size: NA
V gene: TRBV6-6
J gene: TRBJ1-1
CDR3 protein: CASILQTNTEAFF
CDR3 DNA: TGTGCCAGCATTTTACAAACGAACACTGAAGCTTTCTTT

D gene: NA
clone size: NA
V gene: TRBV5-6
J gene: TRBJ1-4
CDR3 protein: CASSRRGRGEKLFF
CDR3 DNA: TGTGCCAGCAGCCGGCGGGGGAGGGGTGAAAAACTGTTTTTT

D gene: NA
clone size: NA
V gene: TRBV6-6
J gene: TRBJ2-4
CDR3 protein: CASSDQLAKNIQYF
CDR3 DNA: TGTGCCAGCAGTGATCAGTTAGCCAAAAACATTCAGTACTTC

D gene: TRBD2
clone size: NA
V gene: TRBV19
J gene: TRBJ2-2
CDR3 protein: CASKETSGTNTGELFF
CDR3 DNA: TGTGCCAGTAAGGAGACTAGCGGGACGAACACCGGGGAGCTGTTTTTT

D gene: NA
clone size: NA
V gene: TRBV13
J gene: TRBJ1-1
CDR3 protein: CASGTKTGLTEAFF
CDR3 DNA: TGTGCCAGCGGCACGAAAACAGGGTTAACTGAAGCTTTCTTT

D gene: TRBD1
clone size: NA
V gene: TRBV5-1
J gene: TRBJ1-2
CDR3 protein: CASSLGTGNYGYTF
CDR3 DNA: TGCGCCAGCAGCTTAGGGACAGGGAATTATGGCTACACCTTC

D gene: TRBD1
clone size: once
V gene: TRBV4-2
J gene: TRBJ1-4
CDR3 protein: CASSQEGTGDEKLFF
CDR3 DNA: TGTGCCAGCAGCCAAGAGGGGACAGGGGATGAAAAACTGTTTTTT

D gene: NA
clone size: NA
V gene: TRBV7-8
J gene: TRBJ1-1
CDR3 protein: CASSPSSMNTEAFF
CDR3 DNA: TGTGCCAGCAGCCCCTCATCAATGAACACTGAAGCTTTCTTT

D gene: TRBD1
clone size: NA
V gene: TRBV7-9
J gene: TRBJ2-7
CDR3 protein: CASSSSGTGYHEQYF
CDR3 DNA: TGTGCCAGCAGCTCGTCCGGGACAGGGTACCACGAGCAGTACTTC

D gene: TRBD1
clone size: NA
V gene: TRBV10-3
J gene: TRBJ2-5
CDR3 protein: CAISVDRVLGGTQYF
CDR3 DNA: TGTGCCATCAGTGTAGACAGGGTGCTAGGAGGGACCCAGTACTTC

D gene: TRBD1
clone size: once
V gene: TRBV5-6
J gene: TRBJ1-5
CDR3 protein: CASSAHRGEPQHF
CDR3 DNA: TGTGCCAGCAGCGCCCACAGGGGGGAGCCCCAGCATTTT

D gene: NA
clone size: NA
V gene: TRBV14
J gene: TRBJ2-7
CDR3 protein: CASSRGVVREQYF
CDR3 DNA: TGTGCCAGCAGTAGAGGGGTAGTTCGCGAGCAGTACTTC

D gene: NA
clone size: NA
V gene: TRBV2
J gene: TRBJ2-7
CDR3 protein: CASQGLAGPYEQYF
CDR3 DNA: TGTGCCAGCCAGGGGTTAGCGGGTCCCTACGAGCAGTACTTC

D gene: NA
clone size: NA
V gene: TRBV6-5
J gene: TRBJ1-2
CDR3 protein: CASIPREDYGYTF
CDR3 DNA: TGTGCCAGCATACCCCGGGAAGACTATGGCTACACCTTC

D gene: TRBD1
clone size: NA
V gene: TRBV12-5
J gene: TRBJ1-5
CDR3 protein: CASQVGTGESQPQHF
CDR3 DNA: TGTGCTTCACAGGTCGGGACAGGGGAGAGTCAGCCCCAGCATTTT

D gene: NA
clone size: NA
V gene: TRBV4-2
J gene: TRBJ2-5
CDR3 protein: CASSQEAAHETQYF
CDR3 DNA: TGTGCCAGCAGCCAAGAGGCGGCGCATGAGACCCAGTACTTC

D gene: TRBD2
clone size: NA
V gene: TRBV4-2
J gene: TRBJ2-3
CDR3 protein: CASSQESSGRGGSDTQYF
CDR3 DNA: TGTGCCAGCAGCCAAGAGTCTAGCGGGAGAGGCGGGTCAGATACGCAGTATTTT

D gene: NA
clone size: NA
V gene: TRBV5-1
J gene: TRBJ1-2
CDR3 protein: CASSFTGFGGYTF
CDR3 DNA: TGCGCCAGCAGCTTTACCGGGTTCGGTGGCTACACCTTC

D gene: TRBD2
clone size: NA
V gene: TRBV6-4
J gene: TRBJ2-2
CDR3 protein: CASSDVASGSPGELFF
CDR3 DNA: TGTGCCAGCAGTGACGTGGCTAGCGGGAGTCCCGGGGAGCTGTTTTTT

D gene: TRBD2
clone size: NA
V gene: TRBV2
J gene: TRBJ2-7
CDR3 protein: CASAIREGLYEQYF
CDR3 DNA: TGTGCCAGCGCCATCCGGGAGGGCCTCTACGAGCAGTACTTC

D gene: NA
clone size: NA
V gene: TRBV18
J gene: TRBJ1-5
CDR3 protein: CASSENRGNQPQHF
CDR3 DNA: TGTGCCAGCTCAGAAAACAGAGGCAATCAGCCCCAGCATTTT

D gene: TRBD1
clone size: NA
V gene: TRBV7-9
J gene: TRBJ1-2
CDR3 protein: CASSQDWDRAYGYTF
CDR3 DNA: TGTGCCAGCAGCCAAGATTGGGACAGGGCCTATGGCTACACCTTC

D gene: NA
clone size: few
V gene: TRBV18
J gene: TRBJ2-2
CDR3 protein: CASSPGTAGGELFF
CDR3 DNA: TGTGCCAGCTCCCCTGGGACCGCTGGGGGGGAGCTGTTTTTT

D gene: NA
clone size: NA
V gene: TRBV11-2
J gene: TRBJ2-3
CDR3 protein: CASSLIPPDTQYF
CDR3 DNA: TGTGCCAGCAGCTTAATCCCCCCAGATACGCAGTATTTT

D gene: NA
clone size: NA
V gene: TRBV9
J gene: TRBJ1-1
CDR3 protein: CASSASAAHIEAFF
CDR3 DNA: TGTGCCAGCAGCGCCTCAGCAGCCCATATTGAAGCTTTCTTT

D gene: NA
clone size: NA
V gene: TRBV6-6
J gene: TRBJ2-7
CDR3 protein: CASSYGQSYEQYF
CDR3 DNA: TGTGCCAGCAGTTACGGACAGTCCTACGAGCAGTACTTC

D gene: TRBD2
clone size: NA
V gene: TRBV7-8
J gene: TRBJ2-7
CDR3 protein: CASSLGARGRAKTYEQYF
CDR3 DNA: TGTGCCAGCAGCTTAGGGGCTAGAGGGAGGGCCAAAACCTACGAGCAGTACTTC

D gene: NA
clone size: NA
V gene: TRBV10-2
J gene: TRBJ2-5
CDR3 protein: CASSEMASKRETQYF
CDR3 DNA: TGCGCCAGCAGTGAGATGGCTAGCAAGAGAGAGACCCAGTACTTC